This T cell receptor beta chain was found in a study of response to subunit inactivated influenza vaccine (dated by TCRdb to 2016 to 2019). Background for the entire study: Deep quantitative T cell receptor repertoire profiling was used in the study to track responses to a trivalent subunit inactivated influenza vaccine.

The library relied on RT-PCR. Data came from an Illumina HiSeq 2500. TCRdb reran the public reads through fastp at Q25 and MiXCR, keeping productive beta chains. Each CDR3 protein gets just one entry, which takes the most common genes and DNA from the rows behind it. This sample comprises approximately 290,000 distinct CDR3 sequences, 20% to 25% of them detected only once. About 9.4% of the sample belongs to the ten largest clones. What the authors observed across the whole study: The authors proposed that each seasonal influenza vaccination may bring in only a limited number of new T cells.

This clonotype was counted between two and nine times. It has no known antigen specificity. Base qualities are not provided; no much larger clone lies one nucleotide away. The germline V gene encodes CDR1 SGHAT and CDR2 FQNNGV. The CDR3 contains 16 residues, cysteine and phenylalanine counted. Only the CDR3 portion is preserved as DNA: 48 bases, with reading frame beginning at the first base. V is clipped by 6 bases and J by 0 bases, and the sequence between their germline boundaries is 15 bases long. Specimen: PBMCs from blood, collected 21 months after vaccination. The rearrangement combines TRBV11-2 with TRBJ2-1, and the D gene may be TRBD2, 5 bases matching. The TCR sequence derives from a man between 50 and 75 years old who received an inactivated influenza vaccine. Donor details come from another sample of the same person, matched by shared clones. The CDR3 is CASRDGLVGSYNEQFF. The bases read TGTGCCAGCAGGGATGGACTGGTAGGCTCCTACAATGAGCAGTTCTTC.